This entry lists 31 T cell receptor beta chains sequenced from one sample in a study of tumor-infiltrating lymphocytes in primary liver carcinoma (dated 2017 in TCRdb). Blood RNA was extracted from unsorted whole blood with TRIzol reagent; germline DNA came from the DNeasy Blood & Tissue kit. The instrument given in TCRdb is Illumina HiSeq 2500. Starting from approximately 460 ng total RNA, TCRbeta-specific cDNA was produced by reverse transcription with a constant-region primer and ProtoScript II reverse transcriptase. Three nested multiplex PCR rounds, following a slightly modified ARM-PCR procedure, were used to build the TCRbeta libraries. The first two PCR rounds used multiplex TRBV1-TRBV30 forward primers with a Cbeta reverse primer, each for roughly 11 cycles. TCRdb's own reprocessing of the public reads used fastp at Q25 and MiXCR and kept productive beta chains. Rows are combined by CDR3 protein, so each entry shows the most common genes and DNA. This sample holds about 180,000 distinct CDR3 sequences; around 60% were observed only once. The ten largest clonotypes hold about 72% of the sample.

Sequencing was performed on peripheral blood. All receptors come from a man aged 40-49 years with primary liver carcinoma and hepatitis B virus infection.

To note about this clonotype: The junction departs from the called germline gene at one end, perhaps through a read error. This chain links TRBV20-1 with TRBJ2-1; 7 positions match TRBD2. From germline, CDR1 is DFQATT and CDR2 SNEGSKA (reference sequence). CDR3 size: 15 residues. The CDR3 coding sequence is TGCAGTGCTACCGGGACTATACCAAACCGGGATGACCAGTTCTTC. Translation gives CSATGTIPNRDDQFF.

This clonotype was seen only once. A read error is possible here, since a much larger clone lies one base away. This sequence joins TRBV11-2 and TRBJ2-2, with D unclear. V shed 9 bases and J shed 3 bases, with 14 bases lying between them. The CDR3 has 14 residues. Germline values: CDR1 SGHAT, CDR2 FQNNGV. The chain's CDR3 is CASPKGTYTGELFF. The CDR3 DNA sequence: TGTGCCAGTCCTAAAGGCACCTACACCGGGGAGCTGTTTTTT.

This chain links TRBV7-2 with TRBJ2-5, with D perhaps given as TRBD1 or TRBD2 (5 bases each). The V end was cut by 1 base, the J end by 1 base, with 19 bases between. Germline values: CDR1 SGHTA, CDR2 FQGNSA. This CDR3 contains 18 residues. The CDR3 here is CASSLVPGFERLQETQYF. CDR3 nucleotide sequence: TGTGCCAGCAGCTTAGTCCCAGGGTTCGAGCGGCTCCAAGAGACCCAGTACTTC. The whole variable domain, remainder taken from reference TRBV7-2 and TRBJ2-5, is GAGVSQSPSNKVTEKGKDVELRCDPISGHTALYWYRQSLGQGLEFLIYFQGNSAPDKSGLPSDRFSAERTGGSVSTLTIQRTQQEDSAVYLCASSLVPGFERLQETQYFGPGTRLLVL.

The V gene is TRBV5-4, the J gene TRBJ2-7; 11 positions agree with TRBD2. The CDR3 sequence is 16 residues long. CDR1 and CDR2 (germline): SGHNT, YYREEE (reference sequence). J gave up 1 base and V 1 base, and 4 bases lay outside the gene matches. The CDR3 reads CASSLTSGSESYEQYF. The CDR3 DNA reads as TGTGCCAGCAGCTTGACTAGCGGGAGTGAATCCTACGAGCAGTACTTC.

In the case of this clonotype: At one of its ends the junction is not consistent with the germline gene, which may arise from a read error. The chain has TRBV5-4 and TRBJ2-5; D perhaps matches TRBD2 (6 bases). Germline CDR1 and CDR2: SGHNT and YYREEE (reference sequence). The CDR3 consists of 12 residues. DNA for the CDR3: TGTCCCAGTAGCTTTGGGGGGGAGACCCAGTACTTC. Encoded protein: CPSSFGGETQYF.

V and J are TRBV6-2 or TRBV6-3 and TRBJ2-7; no firm D call. This CDR3 comprises 10 residues. Between the trimmed V and J ends, which lost 2 bases and 9 bases, there was a span of 5 bases. The germline CDR1 and CDR2 sequences are MNHEY and SVGEGT. This CDR3 is CASSYGGQYF. The CDR3 DNA reads as TGTGCCAGCAGTTACGGCGGGCAGTACTTC.

The CDR3 DNA reads TGTGCCAGCAGCTTGGGGGCTGCGGGGACAGGGGGGGAGCAGTACTTC. As protein: CASSLGAAGTGGEQYF. The chain combines TRBV5-4 with TRBJ2-7, with 11 positions matching TRBD1. Germline CDR1 reads SGHNT; CDR2 reads YYREEE (reference sequence). This CDR3 has 16 residues. After removal of 0 bases from V and 7 bases from J, the junction contained 9 bases not matched to a gene. Using reference TRBV5-4 and TRBJ2-7 for the parts outside the CDR3, the full variable domain is ETGVTQSPTHLIKTRGQQVTLRCSSQSGHNTVSWYQQALGQGPQFIFQYYREEENGRGNFPPRFSGLQFPNYSSELNVNALELDDSALYLCASSLGAAGTGGEQYFGPGTRLTVT.

Comments on this clonotype: Sequence at one end of the junction differs from germline and may be a read error. The genes are TRBV12-3 or TRBV12-4 and TRBJ1-2, with no clear D. The CDR3 is made up of 13 amino acids. The CDR3 bases are TGTACCAGCAACCGAAGGGTTAACTATGGCTACACCTTC. The encoded protein is CTSNRRVNYGYTF.

The chain couples TRBV29-1 to TRBJ1-2, with D tentatively TRBD1 (6 bases). Germline V CDR1 and CDR2: SQVTM, ANQGSEA. The CDR3 loop spans 15 amino acids. The V gene lost 1 base and the J gene lost 5 bases, with 17 bases spanning the gap. Written as DNA, the CDR3 is TGCAGCGTTGAAGTACCGGGGGCGAGGATGTATGGCTACACCTTC. Encoded protein: CSVEVPGARMYGYTF.

Points on this clonotype: The CDR3 does not close with the conserved phenylalanine or tryptophan, likely indicating a read error. The CDR3 bases are TGCGGCGTCCTGACACGGGCCGGCTACGAGCAGTACTTA. It translates to CGVLTRAGYEQYL. The chain joins TRBV29-1 to TRBJ2-7; D ambiguous. The CDR3 sequence is 13 residues long. Germline V gives CDR1 SQVTM, CDR2 ANQGSEA.

As regards this clonotype: The germline gene is not matched at one end of the junction; a read error may be the cause. The V call is TRBV4-1, the J call TRBJ2-2, with D possibly TRBD2 on 5 matching bases. Germline-derived CDR1 and CDR2 are MGHRA and YSYEKL. The length of the CDR3 is 17 residues. CDR3 in DNA: TGCACCAGCAGCCAGCCGAGGACTTGCGCCAACACCGGGGAGCTGTTTTTT. Protein product: CTSSQPRTCANTGELFF.

Remarks on this clonotype: A read error is possible here, since a much larger clone lies one base away. The chain links TRBV29-1 to TRBJ2-5; 7 nucleotides agree with TRBD1. V was pared by 0 bases and J by 4 bases, with 5 bases of the junction left unmatched. This CDR3 has 14 residues. From germline, CDR1 is SQVTM and CDR2 ANQGSEA. The CDR3 DNA reads as TGCAGCGTTGAAGACCAGGGACAGCGAGAGACCCAGTACTTC. It yields the protein CSVEDQGQRETQYF.

A few counts support this clonotype. A much more abundant neighbour one base away suggests this may be a read error. The J gene is TRBJ2-5, the V gene TRBV11-2; D unclear. The ends were cut back, 1 base at V and 5 bases at J, with 14 bases in the middle. CDR1 and CDR2 (germline): SGHAT, FQNNGV. This CDR3 is 15 amino acids long. In nucleotides, the CDR3 is TGTGCCAGCAGCTTAGTTGGGCAGTCCGTGGAGACCCAGTACTTC. Amino acids: CASSLVGQSVETQYF.

V is TRBV12-3 or TRBV12-4 and J is TRBJ2-3; 7 bases align to TRBD1. The V and J ends lost 7 bases and 1 base, in that order; junction bases with no gene match: 2. The CDR3 consists of 13 residues. CDR3 in DNA: TGTGCCAGCACCGGACAGGGCACAGATACGCAGTATTTT. Encoded protein: CASTGQGTDTQYF.

The chain joins TRBV5-4 to TRBJ2-5, with D perhaps matching TRBD1 (5 bases). The ends were cut back, 4 bases at V and 3 bases at J, with 19 bases in the middle. Germline V gene data show CDR1 as SGHNT and CDR2 as YYREEE (reference sequence). The CDR3 is 16 residues long. Here the CDR3 DNA reads TGTGCCAGCAGCATGCGGTATGGGGCGTCAAAAGAGACCCAGTACTTC. Translation: CASSMRYGASKETQYF.

On this clonotype itself: The junction does not match germline at one end; this may be a read error. The genes are TRBV4-1 and TRBJ1-1; D ambiguous. Germline CDR1 is MGHRA and CDR2 is YSYEKL. This CDR3 has 14 amino acids. The CDR3 here is CASSQDNKATKAFF. CDR3 in DNA: TGCGCCAGCAGCCAAGATAATAAGGCCACTAAAGCTTTCTTT.

The chain has TRBV11-2 and TRBJ1-1, with D unresolved. This CDR3 has 13 amino acids. The V gene lost 1 base and the J gene lost 0 bases, with 3 bases spanning the gap. Germline-derived CDR1 and CDR2 are SGHAT and FQNNGV. The CDR3 nucleotides read TGTGCCAGCAGCTTAGGCCTGAACACTGAAGCTTTCTTT. Amino acid sequence: CASSLGLNTEAFF. The entire variable domain, with the rest obtained from reference TRBV11-2 and TRBJ1-1, is as follows: EAGVAQSPRYKIIEKRQSVAFWCNPISGHATLYWYQQILGQGPKLLIQFQNNGVVDDSQLPKDRFSAERLKGVDSTLKIQPAKLEDSAVYLCASSLGLNTEAFFGQGTRLTVV.

In its sample, this clonotype was seen many times. The gene calls are TRBV6-2 or TRBV6-3 and TRBJ2-1; D call uncertain. This CDR3 comprises 11 residues. Germline-derived CDR1 and CDR2 are MNHEY and SVGEGT. V dropped 8 bases and J dropped 4 bases, with 6 bases sitting between them. CDR3 sequence (DNA): TGTGCCAGCGGCCCATACAATGAGCAGTTCTTC. This gives the protein CASGPYNEQFF.

The V and J genes are TRBV29-1 and TRBJ2-7; 10 nucleotides match TRBD1. There are 13 residues in the CDR3. The germline V gene encodes CDR1 SQVTM and CDR2 ANQGSEA. Here the CDR3 DNA reads TGCATCGGGAGGGGACAGGGGATAGGGGAGCAGTACTTC. The encoded protein is CIGRGQGIGEQYF.

The gene calls are TRBV11-2 and TRBJ2-1; D is tentatively TRBD1 or TRBD2 (5 bases each). From germline, CDR1 is SGHAT and CDR2 FQNNGV. Trimming left V 4 bases short and J 7 bases short, with 14 bases between. The length of the CDR3 is 14 residues. The CDR3 sequence is CASSSGLTQNEQFF. The CDR3 DNA is TGTGCCAGCAGCTCGGGGCTGACCCAAAATGAGCAGTTCTTC.

Details on this clonotype: This CDR3 is missing its conserved last phenylalanine or tryptophan, likely due to a read error. The chain uses TRBV11-2 and TRBJ2-1, with 7 bases aligning to TRBD2. Germline trimming cut 0 bases from V and 10 bases from J; bases unmatched to any gene: 12. Germline V CDR1 and CDR2: SGHAT, FQNNGV. There are 16 residues in the CDR3. CDR3 in amino acids: CASSLEGDYPYREQFV. The CDR3 DNA is TGTGCCAGCAGCTTAGAGGGGGACTACCCGTACAGGGAGCAGTTCGTC.

For the CDR3, the DNA is TGTGCCAGCAGTTCGACAGGGCTCGAGCAGTACTTC. Protein: CASSSTGLEQYF. The chain combines TRBV12-3 or TRBV12-4 with TRBJ2-7; 7 bases map to TRBD1. This CDR3 contains 12 residues. Trimming removed 4 bases from V and 6 bases from J; junction bases left unmatched: 3.

The chain joins TRBV12-3 or TRBV12-4 to TRBJ2-7; D unclear. Between the trimmed V and J ends, which lost 5 bases and 2 bases, there was a span of 7 bases. The CDR3 has 12 amino acids. The CDR3 protein is CASSARAYEQYF. Here the CDR3 DNA reads TGTGCCAGCAGTGCCCGGGCCTACGAGCAGTACTTC.

As to this clonotype: One end of the junction fails to match germline, which may point to a read error. CDR3 in DNA: TGTGCCATCAGTGAGTCAGGGGATGGAATCCACGAGGAGTACTTC. Translated: CAISESGDGIHEEYF. The rearrangement links TRBV10-3 to TRBJ2-7; a weak D match, TRBD1 (5 bases). In germline, CDR1 is ENHRY, CDR2 SYGVKD. The CDR3 is 15 amino acids.

The chain recombines TRBV4-2 with TRBJ2-3, with 8 bases matching TRBD2. The CDR3 sequence is 16 residues long. Germline trimming cut 4 bases from V and 4 bases from J; bases unmatched to any gene: 10. Germline loops: CDR1 LGHNA, CDR2 YNFKEQ. In nucleotides, the CDR3 is TGTGCCAGCAGCCCCTGGACTAACGGGAGGGCAGATACGCAGTATTTT. Encoded protein: CASSPWTNGRADTQYF.

Remarks on this clonotype: Given a much more abundant clone one base away, this may be a read error. The chain carries TRBV11-2 and TRBJ2-1; unclear D gene. V shed 1 base and J shed 5 bases, with 6 bases lying between them. CDR3 size: 13 residues. Per germline, CDR1 SGHAT and CDR2 FQNNGV. CDR3 bases: TGTGCCAGCAGCTTAGCCCAGCACAATGAGCAGTTCTTC. It codes for CASSLAQHNEQFF.

A remark on this clonotype: No conserved phenylalanine or tryptophan ends this CDR3, so it is likely a read error. The rearrangement joins TRBV7-8 to TRBJ2-3, with 9 positions matching TRBD1. The V and J ends lost 5 bases and 3 bases, in that order; junction bases with no gene match: 12. Germline V CDR1 and CDR2: SGHVS, FQNEAQ. This CDR3 has 17 residues. CDR3 coding DNA: TGTGCCAGCAGCCCCCTCCGACAGGGGGTGGAGACAGATACGCAGTATTCT. This gives the protein CASSPLRQGVETDTQYS.

The chain uses TRBV4-2 and TRBJ2-7; TRBD1 might be the D (5 bases). The CDR3 runs 15 residues. CDR1 is LGHNA, CDR2 YNFKEQ, per germline. The V end was cut by 0 bases, the J end by 2 bases, with 11 bases between. CDR3: CASSQDPSRAYEQYF. Written as DNA, the CDR3 is TGTGCCAGCAGCCAAGACCCCAGCAGGGCCTACGAGCAGTACTTC.

A remark on this clonotype: A clone one base away is much larger, so this may be a read error. J is TRBJ2-2 and V is TRBV29-1; D possibly matches TRBD1 or TRBD2 (6 bases each). The germline gives CDR1 SQVTM, CDR2 ANQGSEA. V was cut by 4 bases and J by 10 bases, with 19 bases left in between. This CDR3 is built from 14 residues. The CDR3 coding sequence is TGCAGCGTTGGGGGCCCGGGGGCGCCCGAGGAGCTGTTTTTT. Protein sequence: CSVGGPGAPEELFF.

In regard to this clonotype: A much larger clone is a single base away; this may be a read error. The rearrangement links TRBV11-2 to TRBJ2-2, with TRBD1 identical over 7 bases. Germline V gene data show CDR1 as SGHAT and CDR2 as FQNNGV. The CDR3 sequence is 16 residues long. CDR3 amino acids: CASSFPTGMVSGELLF. The CDR3 nucleotides read TGTGCCAGCAGCTTCCCGACAGGGATGGTCTCCGGGGAGCTGTTATTT.

The V and J genes are TRBV5-1 and TRBJ1-5; weak D call: TRBD1 (5 bases). Germline-derived CDR1 and CDR2 are SGHRS and YFSETQ. The CDR3 has 15 residues. Trimming removed 4 bases from V and 3 bases from J, with 14 bases in between. This CDR3 reads CASSLSGSANQPQHF. In DNA form, the CDR3 reads TGCGCCAGCAGCCTATCAGGGAGCGCCAATCAGCCCCAGCATTTT.